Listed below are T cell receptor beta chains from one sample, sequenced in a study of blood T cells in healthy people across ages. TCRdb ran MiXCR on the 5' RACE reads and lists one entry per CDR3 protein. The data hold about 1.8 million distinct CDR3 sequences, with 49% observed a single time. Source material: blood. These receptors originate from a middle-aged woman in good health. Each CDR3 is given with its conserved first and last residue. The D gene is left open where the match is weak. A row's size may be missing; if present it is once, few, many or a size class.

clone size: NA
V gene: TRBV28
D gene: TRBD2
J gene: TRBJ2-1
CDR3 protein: CASTGLAGGVNNEQFF
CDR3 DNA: TGTGCCAGCACGGGACTAGCGGGGGGGGTCAACAATGAGCAGTTCTTC

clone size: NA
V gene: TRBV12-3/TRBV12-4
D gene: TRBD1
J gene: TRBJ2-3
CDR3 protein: CASSSGQGGLTDTQYF
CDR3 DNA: TGTGCCAGCAGTTCGGGACAGGGAGGATTGACAGATACGCAGTATTTT

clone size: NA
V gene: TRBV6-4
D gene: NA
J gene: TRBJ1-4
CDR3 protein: CASSDPLGLINEKLFF
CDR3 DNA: TGTGCCAGCAGTGACCCCCTGGGACTTATTAATGAAAAACTGTTTTTT

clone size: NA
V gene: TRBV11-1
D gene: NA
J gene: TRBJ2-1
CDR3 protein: CASGPLSSGIYNEQFF
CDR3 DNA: TGTGCCAGCGGACCTCTGTCCAGCGGAATATACAATGAGCAGTTCTTC

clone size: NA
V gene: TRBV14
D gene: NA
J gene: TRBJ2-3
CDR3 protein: CASSQVGRSSTDTQYF
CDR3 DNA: TGTGCCAGCAGCCAAGTCGGCAGATCCTCCACAGATACGCAGTATTTT

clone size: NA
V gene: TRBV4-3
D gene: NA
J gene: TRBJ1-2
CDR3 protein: CASSQEGTQRGYTF
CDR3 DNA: TGCGCCAGCAGCCAAGAAGGAACCCAGAGGGGCTACACCTTC

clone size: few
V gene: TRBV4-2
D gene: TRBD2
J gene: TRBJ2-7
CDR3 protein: CASSQVVSSGAEYEQYF
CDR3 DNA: TGTGCCAGCAGCCAAGTGGTCAGTAGCGGGGCAGAGTACGAGCAGTACTTC

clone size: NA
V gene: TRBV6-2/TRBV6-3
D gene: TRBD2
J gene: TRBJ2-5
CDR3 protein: CASSRQSGRNNEQYF
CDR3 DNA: TGTGCCAGCAGCCGACAGAGCGGGAGGAACAATGAGCAGTACTTC

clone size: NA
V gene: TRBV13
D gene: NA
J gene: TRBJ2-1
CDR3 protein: CASSLAGYKEQFF
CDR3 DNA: TGTGCCAGCAGCTTAGCAGGGTATAAGGAGCAGTTCTTC

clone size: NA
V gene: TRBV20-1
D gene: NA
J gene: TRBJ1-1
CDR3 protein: CSARDRADTEAFF
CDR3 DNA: TGCAGTGCTAGAGATCGGGCAGACACTGAAGCTTTCTTT

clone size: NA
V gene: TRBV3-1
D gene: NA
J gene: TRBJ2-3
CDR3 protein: CASRRTGVLGTDTQYF
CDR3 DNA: TGTGCCAGCAGACGTACTGGGGTCCTAGGCACAGATACGCAGTATTTT

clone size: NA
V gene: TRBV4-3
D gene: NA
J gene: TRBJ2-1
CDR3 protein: CASSQDRGVGQFF
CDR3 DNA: TGCGCCAGCAGCCAAGATCGGGGAGTCGGACAGTTCTTC

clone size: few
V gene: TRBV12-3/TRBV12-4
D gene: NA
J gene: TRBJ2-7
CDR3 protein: CASTFGQGGVSYEQYF
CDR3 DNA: TGTGCCAGCACCTTTGGGCAGGGTGGGGTCTCCTACGAGCAGTACTTC

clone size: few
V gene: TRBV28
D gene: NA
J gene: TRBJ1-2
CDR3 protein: CASKKGSSGGGGYTF
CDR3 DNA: TGTGCCAGCAAAAAGGGGAGTTCGGGGGGCGGTGGCTACACCTTC

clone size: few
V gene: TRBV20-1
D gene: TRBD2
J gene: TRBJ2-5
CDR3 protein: CSASYRLAQETQYF
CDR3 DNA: TGCAGTGCTTCTTACCGACTAGCACAAGAGACCCAGTACTTC

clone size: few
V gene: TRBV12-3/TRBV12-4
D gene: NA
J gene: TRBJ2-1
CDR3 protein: CASSLVGEYNEQFF
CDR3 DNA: TGTGCCAGCAGTTTAGTCGGGGAGTACAATGAGCAGTTCTTC

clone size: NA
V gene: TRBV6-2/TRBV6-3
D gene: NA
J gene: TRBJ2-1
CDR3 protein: CASSYTGWQGGEQFF
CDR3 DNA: TGTGCCAGCAGTTATACTGGTTGGCAGGGCGGTGAGCAGTTCTTC

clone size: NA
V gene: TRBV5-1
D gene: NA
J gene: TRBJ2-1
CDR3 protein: CASSLRGRTYNEQFF
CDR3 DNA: TGCGCCAGCAGCTTGAGGGGCCGAACCTACAATGAGCAGTTCTTC

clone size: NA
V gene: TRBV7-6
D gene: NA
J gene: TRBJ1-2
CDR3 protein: CASSNQGQEASGYTF
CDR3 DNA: TGTGCCAGCAGCAACCAGGGTCAGGAGGCCTCTGGCTACACCTTC

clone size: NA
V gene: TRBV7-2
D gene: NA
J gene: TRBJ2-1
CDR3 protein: CASSFRGGPYNEQFF
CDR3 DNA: TGTGCCAGCAGCTTCCGCGGCGGCCCATACAATGAGCAGTTCTTC

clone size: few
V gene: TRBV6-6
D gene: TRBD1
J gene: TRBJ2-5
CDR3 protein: CASSWDRVEETQYF
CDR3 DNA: TGTGCCAGCAGTTGGGACAGGGTAGAAGAGACCCAGTACTTC

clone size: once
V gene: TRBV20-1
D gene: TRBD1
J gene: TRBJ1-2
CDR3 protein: CSASSGQGIYGYTF
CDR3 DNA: TGCAGTGCTAGTTCGGGACAGGGGATCTATGGCTACACCTTC

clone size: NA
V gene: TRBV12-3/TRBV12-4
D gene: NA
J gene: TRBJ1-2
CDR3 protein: CASSVGGPGPGYGYTF
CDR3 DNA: TGTGCCAGCAGCGTGGGGGGCCCGGGGCCCGGCTATGGCTACACCTTC

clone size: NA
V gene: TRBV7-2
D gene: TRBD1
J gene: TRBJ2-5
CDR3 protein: CASSPWTGEETQYF
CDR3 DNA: TGTGCCAGCAGCCCATGGACAGGGGAAGAGACCCAGTACTTC

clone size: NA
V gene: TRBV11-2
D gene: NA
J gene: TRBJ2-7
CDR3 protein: CASSLVPGYSSYEQYF
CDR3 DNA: TGTGCCAGCAGCTTAGTCCCAGGCTATAGCTCCTACGAGCAGTACTTC

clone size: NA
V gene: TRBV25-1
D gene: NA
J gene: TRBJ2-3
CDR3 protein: CASSQSAGGAVTDTQYF
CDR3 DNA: TGTGCCAGCAGCCAATCGGCTGGTGGGGCTGTCACAGATACGCAGTATTTT

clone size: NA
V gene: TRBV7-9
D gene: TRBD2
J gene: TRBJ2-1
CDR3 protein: CASSLSSGGGYGNEQFF
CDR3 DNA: TGTGCCAGCAGCTTATCGTCCGGGGGGGGGTATGGCAATGAGCAGTTCTTC

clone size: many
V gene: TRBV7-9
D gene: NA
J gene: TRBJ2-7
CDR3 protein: CASSLRTAGSPTYEQYF
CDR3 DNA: TGTGCCAGCAGCCTTCGGACAGCGGGGAGCCCGACGTACGAGCAGTACTTC

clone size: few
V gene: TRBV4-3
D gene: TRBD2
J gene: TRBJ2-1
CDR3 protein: CASSHGRLAGGKLSSTREQFF
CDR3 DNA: TGCGCCAGCAGCCATGGAAGACTAGCGGGGGGTAAGCTTTCCTCTACGAGGGAGCAGTTCTTC

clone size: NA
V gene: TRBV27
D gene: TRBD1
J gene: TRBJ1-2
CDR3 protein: CASSHTGEPGYTF
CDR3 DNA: TGTGCCAGCAGTCACACAGGGGAGCCTGGCTACACCTTC

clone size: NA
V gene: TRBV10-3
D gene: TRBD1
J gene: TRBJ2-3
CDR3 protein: CATSNMETGKVNTQYF
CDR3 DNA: TGTGCCACCTCGAACATGGAGACAGGGAAGGTGAATACGCAGTATTTT

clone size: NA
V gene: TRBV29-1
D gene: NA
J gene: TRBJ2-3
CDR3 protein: CSVHRDTQYF
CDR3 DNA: TGCAGCGTACACAGAGATACGCAGTATTTT

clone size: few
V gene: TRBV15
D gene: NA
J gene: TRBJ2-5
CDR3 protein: CATSTTHRAQETQYF
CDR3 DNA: TGTGCCACCAGCACAACGCACAGGGCCCAAGAGACCCAGTACTTC

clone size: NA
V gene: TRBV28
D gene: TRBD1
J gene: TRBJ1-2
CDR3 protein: CASSSLDRGSGGYTF
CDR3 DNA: TGTGCCAGCAGTTCTTTGGACAGGGGTAGTGGGGGCTACACCTTC